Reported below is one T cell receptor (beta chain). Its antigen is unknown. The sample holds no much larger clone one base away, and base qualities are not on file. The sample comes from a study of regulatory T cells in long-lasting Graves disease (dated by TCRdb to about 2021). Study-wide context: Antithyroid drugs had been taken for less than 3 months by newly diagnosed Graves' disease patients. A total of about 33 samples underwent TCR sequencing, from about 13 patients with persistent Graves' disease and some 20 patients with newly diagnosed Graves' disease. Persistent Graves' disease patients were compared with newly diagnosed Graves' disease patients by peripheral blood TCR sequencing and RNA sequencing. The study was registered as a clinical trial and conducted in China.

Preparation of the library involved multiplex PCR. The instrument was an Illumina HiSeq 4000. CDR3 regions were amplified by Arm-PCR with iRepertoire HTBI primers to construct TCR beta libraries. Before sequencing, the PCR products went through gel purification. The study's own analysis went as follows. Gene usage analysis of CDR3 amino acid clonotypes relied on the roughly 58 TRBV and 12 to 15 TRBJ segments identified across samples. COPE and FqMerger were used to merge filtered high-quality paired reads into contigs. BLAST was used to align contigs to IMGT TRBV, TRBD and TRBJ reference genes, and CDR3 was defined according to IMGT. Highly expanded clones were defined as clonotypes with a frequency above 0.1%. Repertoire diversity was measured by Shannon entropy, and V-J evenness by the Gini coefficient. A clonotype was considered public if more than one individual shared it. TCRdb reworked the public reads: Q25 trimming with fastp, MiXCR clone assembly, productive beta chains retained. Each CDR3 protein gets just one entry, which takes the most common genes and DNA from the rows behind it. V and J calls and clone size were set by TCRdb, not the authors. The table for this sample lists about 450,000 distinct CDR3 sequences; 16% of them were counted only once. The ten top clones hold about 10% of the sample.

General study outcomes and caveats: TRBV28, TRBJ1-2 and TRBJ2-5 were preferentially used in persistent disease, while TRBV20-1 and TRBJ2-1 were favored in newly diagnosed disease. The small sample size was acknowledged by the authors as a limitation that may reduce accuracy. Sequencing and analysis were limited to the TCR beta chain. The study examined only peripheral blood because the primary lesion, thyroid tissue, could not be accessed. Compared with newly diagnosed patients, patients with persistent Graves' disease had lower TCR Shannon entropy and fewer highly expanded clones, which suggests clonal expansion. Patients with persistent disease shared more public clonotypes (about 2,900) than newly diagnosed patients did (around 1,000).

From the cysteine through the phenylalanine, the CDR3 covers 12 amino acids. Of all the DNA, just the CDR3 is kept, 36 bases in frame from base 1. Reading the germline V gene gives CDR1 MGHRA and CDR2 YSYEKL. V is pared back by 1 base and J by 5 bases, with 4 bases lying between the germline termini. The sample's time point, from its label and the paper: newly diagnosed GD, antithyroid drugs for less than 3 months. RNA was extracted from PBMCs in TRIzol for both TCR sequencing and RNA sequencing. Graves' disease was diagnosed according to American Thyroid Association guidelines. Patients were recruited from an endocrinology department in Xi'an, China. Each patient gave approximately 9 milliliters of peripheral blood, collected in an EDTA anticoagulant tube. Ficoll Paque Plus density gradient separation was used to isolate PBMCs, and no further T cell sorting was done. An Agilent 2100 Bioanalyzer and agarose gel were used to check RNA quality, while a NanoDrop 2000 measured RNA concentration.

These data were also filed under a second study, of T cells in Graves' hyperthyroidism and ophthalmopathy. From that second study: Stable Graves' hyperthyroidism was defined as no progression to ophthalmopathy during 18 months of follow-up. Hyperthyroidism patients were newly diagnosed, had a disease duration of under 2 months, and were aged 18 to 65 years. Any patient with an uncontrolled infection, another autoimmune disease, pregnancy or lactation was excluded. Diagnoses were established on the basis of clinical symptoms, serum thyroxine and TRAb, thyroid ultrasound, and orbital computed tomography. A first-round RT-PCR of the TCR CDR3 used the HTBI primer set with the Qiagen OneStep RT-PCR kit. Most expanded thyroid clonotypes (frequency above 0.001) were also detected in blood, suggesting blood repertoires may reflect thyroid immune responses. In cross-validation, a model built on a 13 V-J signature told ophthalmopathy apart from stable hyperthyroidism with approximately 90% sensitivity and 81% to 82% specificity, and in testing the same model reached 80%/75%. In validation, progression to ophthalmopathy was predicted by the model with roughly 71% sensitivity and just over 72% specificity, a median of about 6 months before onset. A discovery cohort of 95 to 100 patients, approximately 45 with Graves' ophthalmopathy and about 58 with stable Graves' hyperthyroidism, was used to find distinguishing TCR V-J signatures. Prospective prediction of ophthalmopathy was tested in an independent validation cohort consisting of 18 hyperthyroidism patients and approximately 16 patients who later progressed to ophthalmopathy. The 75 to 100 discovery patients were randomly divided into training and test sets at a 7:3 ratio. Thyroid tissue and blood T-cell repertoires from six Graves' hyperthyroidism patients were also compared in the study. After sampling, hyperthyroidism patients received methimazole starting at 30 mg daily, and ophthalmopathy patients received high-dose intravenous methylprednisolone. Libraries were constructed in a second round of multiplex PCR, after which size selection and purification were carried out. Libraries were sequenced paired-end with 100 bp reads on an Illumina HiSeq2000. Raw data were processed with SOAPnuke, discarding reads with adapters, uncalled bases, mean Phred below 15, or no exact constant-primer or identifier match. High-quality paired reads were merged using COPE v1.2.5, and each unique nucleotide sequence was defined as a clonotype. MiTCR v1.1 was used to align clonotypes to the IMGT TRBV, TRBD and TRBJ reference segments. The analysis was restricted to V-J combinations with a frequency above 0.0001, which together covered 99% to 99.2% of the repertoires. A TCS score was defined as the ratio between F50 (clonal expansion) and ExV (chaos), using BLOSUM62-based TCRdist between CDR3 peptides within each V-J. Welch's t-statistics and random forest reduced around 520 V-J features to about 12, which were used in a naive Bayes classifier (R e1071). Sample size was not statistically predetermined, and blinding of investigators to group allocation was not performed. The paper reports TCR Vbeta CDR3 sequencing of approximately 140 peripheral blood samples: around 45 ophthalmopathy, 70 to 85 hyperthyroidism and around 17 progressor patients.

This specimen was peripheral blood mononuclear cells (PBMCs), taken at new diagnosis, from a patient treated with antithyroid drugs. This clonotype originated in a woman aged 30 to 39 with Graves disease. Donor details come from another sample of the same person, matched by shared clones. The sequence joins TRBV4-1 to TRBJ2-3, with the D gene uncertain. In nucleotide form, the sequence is TGCGCCAGCAGCCAAGTTCAAGATACGCAGTATTTT. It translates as CASSQVQDTQYF.